In its sample, the clone carrying this T cell receptor beta chain was seen many times. Its matching antigen is unknown. TCRdb re-analysed the RT-PCR reads in MiXCR, keeping a single row per CDR3 protein. Of about 150,000 distinct CDR3 sequences in the sample, roughly a tenth were seen once. The data are from a study of response to subunit inactivated influenza vaccine. Study-wide points: Each seasonal flu vaccination may recruit only limited new T cells, authors suggested.

The CDR3 contains 18 residues. The V gene's germline CDR1 is SGHAT and CDR2 FQDESV (reference sequence). The trim removed 1 base at V and 1 base at J, leaving 3 bases unmatched. The chain is built from TRBV11-1 and TRBJ2-2; 13 bases are a match to TRBD2. Sample: CD8+ T cells sorted from PBMCs, taken less than 30 months after vaccination. The clonotype was recovered from a man aged 45 to 70 who received an inactivated influenza vaccine. CDR3 in amino acids: CASSLGLAGGQNTGELFF. Written as DNA, the CDR3 is TGTGCCAGCAGCTTAGGACTAGCGGGGGGCCAGAACACCGGGGAGCTGTTTTTT. Complete variable domain (other parts from reference TRBV11-1 and TRBJ2-2): EAEVAQSPRYKITEKSQAVAFWCDPISGHATLYWYRQILGQGPELLVQFQDESVVDDSQLPKDRFSAERLKGVDSTLKIQPAELGDSAMYLCASSLGLAGGQNTGELFFGEGSRLTVL.